These T cell receptor beta chains were read from a single sample in a study of regulatory T cells in long-lasting Graves disease. TCRdb re-derived calls from the multiplex PCR reads in MiXCR, one entry per CDR3 protein. The sample holds fewer than 500,000 distinct CDR3 sequences, 15% to 20% seen once. The data were also submitted as part of a second study, on T cells in Graves' hyperthyroidism and ophthalmopathy.

The sequences come from peripheral blood mononuclear cells (PBMCs), collected at new diagnosis, from a patient treated with antithyroid drugs. These receptors were obtained from a man aged 35-49 years with Graves disease. The CDR3 runs from the conserved cysteine through the conserved F or W. Fields, in order: V gene, clone size, D gene, J gene, CDR3 protein, CDR3 DNA. A D gene is named only where the DNA matches it firmly. Only some rows state a clone size, as once, few, many or a class for expanded clones.

V: TRBV19
size: many
D: TRBD2
J: TRBJ2-1
CDR3: CASSIGASSGRSAEQFF
DNA: TGTGCCAGTAGTATAGGGGCCTCTAGCGGCAGGTCGGCTGAGCAGTTCTTC

V: TRBV28
size: many
D: .
J: TRBJ1-1
CDR3: CASRHSRGRVNTEAFF
DNA: TGTGCCAGCAGGCATTCCCGGGGCAGGGTGAACACTGAAGCTTTCTTT

V: TRBV5-4
size: .
D: .
J: TRBJ2-3
CDR3: CASNTRLGRTDTQYF
DNA: TGTGCCAGCAATACAAGGCTGGGTCGCACAGATACGCAGTATTTT

V: TRBV7-9
size: many
D: .
J: TRBJ1-1
CDR3: CASSLRERVTEAFF
DNA: TGTGCCAGCAGCTTAAGGGAGAGGGTCACTGAAGCTTTCTTT

V: TRBV5-1
size: many
D: TRBD2
J: TRBJ2-2
CDR3: CASSWGGLAGGTGELFF
DNA: TGCGCCAGCAGCTGGGGCGGACTAGCGGGAGGCACCGGGGAGCTGTTTTTT

V: TRBV12-3/TRBV12-4
size: many
D: TRBD2
J: TRBJ2-5
CDR3: CASSLAGLAVGSETQYF
DNA: TGTGCCAGCAGTTTAGCGGGACTAGCGGTGGGGTCAGAGACCCAGTACTTC

V: TRBV28
size: many
D: .
J: TRBJ2-3
CDR3: CASSPPRDTQYF
DNA: TGTGCCAGCAGCCCCCCCAGAGATACGCAGTATTTT

V: TRBV20-1
size: many
D: .
J: TRBJ1-1
CDR3: CSASGGGQLNTEAFF
DNA: TGCAGTGCTAGCGGGGGTGGACAGTTGAACACTGAAGCTTTCTTT

V: TRBV6-5
size: many
D: TRBD1
J: TRBJ2-7
CDR3: CASSYSRDRGHEQYF
DNA: TGTGCCAGCAGTTACTCCCGGGACAGGGGGCACGAGCAGTACTTC

V: TRBV7-9
size: few
D: .
J: TRBJ2-3
CDR3: CASSLSQVADTQYF
DNA: TGTGCCAGCAGCTTATCGCAAGTCGCAGATACGCAGTATTTT

V: TRBV2
size: .
D: .
J: TRBJ2-7
CDR3: CASHERGRSSYEQYF
DNA: TGTGCCAGCCACGAGAGAGGGCGGAGCTCCTACGAGCAGTACTTC

V: TRBV12-3/TRBV12-4
size: many
D: .
J: TRBJ2-1
CDR3: CASISTGTSHEQFF
DNA: TGTGCCAGCATTTCTACCGGGACAAGTCATGAGCAGTTCTTC

V: TRBV10-3
size: many
D: TRBD1
J: TRBJ2-7
CDR3: CAISEDRVSYEQYF
DNA: TGTGCCATCAGTGAGGACAGGGTATCCTACGAGCAGTACTTC

V: TRBV12-3/TRBV12-4
size: many
D: .
J: TRBJ2-1
CDR3: CASSLAGLGGEQFF
DNA: TGTGCCAGCAGTTTAGCGGGCTTGGGAGGTGAGCAGTTCTTC

V: TRBV5-1
size: many
D: TRBD2
J: TRBJ2-7
CDR3: CASSSGLAANNGEQYF
DNA: TGCGCCAGCAGCTCGGGACTAGCCGCAAACAACGGGGAGCAGTACTTC

V: TRBV7-8
size: many
D: .
J: TRBJ2-7
CDR3: CASSLAGRSPASYEQYF
DNA: TGTGCCAGCAGCTTAGCAGGACGGAGCCCAGCATCCTACGAGCAGTACTTC

V: TRBV14
size: .
D: .
J: TRBJ2-4
CDR3: CASSQVVGIQYF
DNA: TGTGCCAGCAGCCAAGTCGTAGGCATTCAGTACTTC

V: TRBV14
size: .
D: TRBD2
J: TRBJ2-5
CDR3: CASSWDYKETQYF
DNA: TGTGCCAGCAGTTGGGACTACAAAGAGACCCAGTACTTC

V: TRBV28
size: few
D: .
J: TRBJ1-3
CDR3: CASSLAAGVSGNTIYF
DNA: TGTGCCAGCAGTTTGGCGGCAGGCGTGAGTGGAAACACCATATATTTT

V: TRBV19
size: many
D: TRBD2
J: TRBJ2-1
CDR3: CASSTNSGSNEQFF
DNA: TGTGCCAGTAGTACTAACAGCGGGAGTAATGAGCAGTTCTTC